This T cell receptor (beta chain) derives from a study of CD8 T cells in Susac syndrome. Trimming at V came to 6 bases and at J to 2 bases, leaving 6 bases not matched to a gene. This CDR3 comprises 13 residues. Germline V lookup: CDR1 SQVTM, CDR2 ANQGSEA. In this sample, this clonotype turned up once. Reverse transcription used about 0.45 to 1 ug RNA and random hexamers. TCRdb reprocessed the immunoSEQ multiplex PCR reads via MiXCR and lists one record per CDR3 protein. The sample lists more than 200,000 distinct CDR3 sequences, around nine tenths occurring once. The source is a human donor with multiple sclerosis. V usage is TRBV29-1 and J usage is TRBJ2-7, with 8 nucleotides matching TRBD1. Sequenced sample: CD8+ T cells from PBMCs. CDR3: CSVVGQVTYEQYF. CDR3 nucleotide sequence: TGCAGCGTCGTGGGACAGGTAACCTACGAGCAGTACTTC.